This T cell receptor (beta chain) is from a study of T cell responses to AZD1222 COVID-19 vaccine. Overall study results and limits: Receipt of two AZD1222 doses was followed by a rise in Spike-specific TCR breadth and depth.

Germline loops: CDR1 MNHEY, CDR2 SVGAGI. The CDR3 consists of 12 residues. The V and J ends lost 5 bases and 13 bases respectively, with 14 bases between them. Some clones are missing from TCRdb's copy, which holds only in-frame ones; the method was immunoSEQ multiplex PCR. There are approximately 150,000 clones in the sample; roughly nine tenths occur only once, and roughly 1.7% lies in the top ten. On this clone itself: Antigen specificity is unknown.

This sample comprised peripheral blood, obtained 28 days after the second AZD1222 dose. This receptor was taken from an adult who received the AZD1222 COVID-19 vaccine. V gene TRBV6-5 combines with J gene TRBJ2-2; D is tentatively TRBD1 or TRBD2 (6 bases each). CDR3 residues: CASSHKGGVLFF. In DNA, the CDR3 is TGTGCCAGCAGTCACAAGGGGGGTGTGCTGTTTTTT.